The next 32 T cell receptor beta chains were all read from a single sample in a study of tumor-infiltrating lymphocytes in primary liver carcinoma. Starting material for RNA and DNA co-extraction consisted of about 17-34 mg of unsorted bulk tissue. Production of TCR beta cDNA used 500 ng total RNA together with a constant-region primer. The TCR beta library was amplified through three nested multiplex PCR rounds in a modified ARM-PCR procedure. Each of the first two PCR rounds ran nine to ten cycles with TRBV1-TRBV30 forward and C-beta reverse primers. In TCRdb, the multiplex PCR reads were re-called with MiXCR into one record per CDR3 protein. This table holds tens of thousands of distinct CDR3 sequences, 55% to 85% found once. The sequencing input was liver tumor tissue from sampling region 1. The sample's subset: tumor region T1, superior pole. The origin of the receptors is a man aged 40-55 years with primary liver carcinoma and hepatitis B virus infection.

As to this clonotype: Germline is not matched at one junction end, which may reflect a read error. The chain couples TRBV10-3 to TRBJ1-2; D gene uncertain. Germline CDR1 and CDR2: ENHRY and SYGVKD. The CDR3 is 16 amino acids. The CDR3 spells CAISTTGLEVGYGYTF. Written as DNA, the CDR3 is TGTGCCATCAGCACCACCGGGCTCGAGGTCGGTTATGGTTACACCTTC.

With respect to this clonotype: At one of its ends the junction is not consistent with the germline gene, which may arise from a read error. The chain combines TRBV28 with TRBJ2-7; maybe TRBD2 (5 bases). From germline, CDR1 is MDHEN and CDR2 SYDVKM. The CDR3 totals 14 residues. CDR3 residues: CASSLNRGLYEQNF. In nucleotides, the CDR3 is TGTGCCAGCAGTTTAAACAGAGGGCTCTACGAGCAGAACTTC.

The chain recombines TRBV6-6 with TRBJ2-3, with D possibly called TRBD1 or TRBD2 (5 bases each). There are 15 residues in the CDR3. V was cut by 10 bases and J by 1 base, with 18 bases left in between. Germline V lookup: CDR1 MNHNY, CDR2 SVGAGI (reference sequence). The CDR3 coding sequence is TGTGCCAACACTTACGTCGGGGACGGCACAGATACGCAGTATTTT. Protein: CANTYVGDGTDTQYF.

For this clonotype: The junction shows a germline mismatch at one end, possibly a read error. V gene TRBV7-9 combines with J gene TRBJ1-4, with D unclear. The CDR3 loop spans 15 amino acids. CDR1 and CDR2 from the germline V gene are SEHNR and FQNEAQ (reference sequence). The CDR3 DNA reads TGTGCCAGCAACTTAGTTCAGGCCCTAAATGAAAAACTGTTTTTT. Its protein product is CASNLVQALNEKLFF.

Details on this clonotype: Its ends do not fully match the called genes, so a read error is possible. The rearrangement joins TRBV6-5 to TRBJ2-7, with D possibly being TRBD1 (6 bases). Germline V gene lookup returns CDR1 MNHEY and CDR2 SVGAGI. The CDR3 covers 15 residues. CDR3 DNA sequence: TGTGCTAGCAGGCCCGCACGGGACATGCACTACGAGCAGTACTTC. It specifies CASRPARDMHYEQYF.

This clonotype was recorded a few times. One junction end disagrees with the germline gene, perhaps due to a read error. The V and J genes are TRBV28 and TRBJ1-3; D call uncertain. Germline V CDR1 and CDR2: MDHEN, SYDVKM. There are 15 residues in the CDR3. The CDR3 sequence is CASSFGRAMRNTMYF. In nucleotides, the CDR3 is TGTGCCAGCAGTTTTGGGAGGGCGATGAGAAACACCATGTATTTT.

J is TRBJ2-7 and V is TRBV6-6; maybe TRBD2 (6 bases). Germline CDR1 is MNHNY and CDR2 is SVGAGI (reference sequence). The CDR3 is 11 residues long. CDR3 in DNA: TGTTTCAGCCGGGACTTACACGAGCAGTACTTC. It specifies CFSRDLHEQYF.

A note on this clonotype: The junction does not match germline at one end; this may be a read error. The chain carries TRBV4-2 and TRBJ2-7; 10 bases are a match to TRBD2. Germline V gives CDR1 LGHNA, CDR2 YNFKEQ. This CDR3 spans 18 amino acids. CDR3 coding DNA: TGTGCCAGCAGCCAAGAGGTCGCGAGCGGGAGGGTACCATACGAGCAGCACTTC. It encodes CASSQEVASGRVPYEQHF.

In this sample, this clonotype turned up many times. This chain joins TRBV10-3 and TRBJ1-1; the match to TRBD1 covers 7 bases. Germline trimming cut 6 bases from V and 3 bases from J; bases unmatched to any gene: 13. Germline loops: CDR1 ENHRY, CDR2 SYGVKD. The CDR3 extends over 16 amino acids. CDR3 DNA: TGTGCCATCAGCCGAGGAGACCGGGACAGCTACACTGAAGCTTTCTTT. This sequence encodes CAISRGDRDSYTEAFF.

Comment on this clonotype: One end of the junction does not line up with germline, which may come from a read error. The CDR3 sequence: CVSSPGTRGVGGTDTQYF. CDR3 bases: TGTGTCAGCAGCCCTGGGACTAGAGGGGTCGGTGGCACAGATACGCAGTATTTT. The V call is TRBV5-4, the J call TRBJ2-3, with 8 bases matching TRBD2. This CDR3 comprises 18 residues. CDR1 and CDR2 from the germline V gene are SGHNT and YYREEE (reference sequence).

To note about this clonotype: It is likely a read error, because the conserved phenylalanine at the end of the CDR3 is missing. The chain links TRBV11-2 to TRBJ2-5; D uncertain. Near its end, the DNA agrees better with TRBJ2-1, so the J call may be wrong. CDR1 is SGHAT, CDR2 FQNNGV, per germline. This CDR3 is 12 amino acids long. As DNA, the CDR3 is TGTGCCAGCGGCTTAGTAGAAGAGACCCAGTTCCTC. Its protein is CASGLVEETQFL.

The chain carries TRBV12-3 or TRBV12-4 and TRBJ2-1; 7 bases map to TRBD2. The CDR3 length is 17 residues. V dropped 7 bases and J dropped 10; count of bases not matched to a gene: 22. Here the CDR3 DNA reads TGTGCCAGCACCACGGACTGGGAGGGTGTGACTGGGGAAGAGCAGTTCTTC. This sequence encodes CASTTDWEGVTGEEQFF.

The CDR3 DNA follows: TGTGCCAGCAGCCCCGGACACCACACAGATACGCAGTATTTT. Protein sequence: CASSPGHHTDTQYF. The gene calls are TRBV7-3 and TRBJ2-3; possibly TRBD1 for D (5 bases). V was shortened by 5 bases and J by 2 bases, with 11 bases between the two germline ends. Per germline, CDR1 SGHTA and CDR2 FQGTGA. The length of the CDR3 is 14 residues.

This clonotype was seen a few times. This chain links TRBV18 with TRBJ2-7; unclear D gene. Germline V CDR1 and CDR2: KGHSH, LQKENI. The CDR3 sequence is 12 residues long. V was clipped by 4 bases and J by 4 bases, with 8 bases between them. In DNA, the CDR3 is TGTGCCAGCTCACGAGGACGGTACGAGCAGTACTTC. It encodes CASSRGRYEQYF.

Of note for this clonotype: This may be a read error, as it is one base from a much larger clone. The chain uses TRBV7-9 and TRBJ2-5; D perhaps matches TRBD1 (5 bases). Per the germline V gene, CDR1 is SEHNR and CDR2 is FQNEAQ (reference sequence). The ends were cut back, 5 bases at V and 4 bases at J, with 17 bases in the middle. The CDR3 length is 15 residues. The CDR3 loop is CASSGRVRFGETQYF. The CDR3 DNA reads as TGTGCCAGCAGCGGCAGGGTTCGGTTCGGAGAGACCCAGTACTTC.

Comments on this clonotype: Since no conserved phenylalanine or tryptophan closes the CDR3, a read error is the likely cause. The limits of the CDR3 on the DNA are not certain, so only TCRdb's listed CDR3 is given. CDR3 loop: CASSLVPDANYCHTY. The V gene is TRBV11-2, the J gene TRBJ1-2. Germline CDR1 reads SGHAT; CDR2 reads FQNNGV. From its first to its last residue, the CDR3 has 15 amino acids.

With regard to this clonotype: Here the CDR3 omits its conserved ending phenylalanine or tryptophan, so a read error is the likely source. The chain combines TRBV11-2 with TRBJ2-1; D ambiguous. Germline V gene sequence: CDR1 SGHAT, CDR2 FQNNGV. Trimming cost V 4 bases and J 11 bases, with 18 bases left between them. The CDR3 runs to 14 residues. In DNA form, the CDR3 reads TGTGCCAGCAGCTCCGCTGTAGGCGGTAATAAGCAGTTCTGC. Its translation: CASSSAVGGNKQFC.

In its sample, this clonotype is medium-sized. The rearrangement uses TRBV11-2 and TRBJ2-3; 8 nucleotides match TRBD1. The CDR3 spans 13 residues. CDR1 and CDR2 (germline): SGHAT, FQNNGV. The V gene end was trimmed by 6 bases and the J gene end by 6 bases; junction bases not matched to a gene: 5. CDR3 sequence: CASSGDRGDTQYF. CDR3 DNA: TGTGCCAGCAGTGGCGACAGGGGTGATACGCAGTATTTT.

Turning to this clonotype: At one of its ends the junction is not consistent with the germline gene, which may arise from a read error. The genes are TRBV28 and TRBJ2-3; the match to TRBD2 covers 9 bases. Germline V gene data show CDR1 as MDHEN and CDR2 as SYDVKM. The length of the CDR3 is 17 residues. The CDR3 region has the DNA TGTGTCAGCAGTTTGGGTTTGGCGGGAGGGCCAAAAGATACGCAGTATTTT. It translates to CVSSLGLAGGPKDTQYF.

Worth noting for this clonotype: This CDR3 fails to terminate in the conserved phenylalanine or tryptophan, so it likely reflects a read error. The chain employs TRBV29-1 and TRBJ1-5; D remains unclear. The germline CDR1 and CDR2 sequences are SQVTM and ANQGSEA. There are 13 residues in the CDR3. Trimming took 7 bases from V and 3 from J, leaving 13 bases between them. This CDR3 reads CSARDNFNQPQHL. The CDR3 DNA reads as TGCAGCGCCCGTGACAACTTCAATCAGCCCCAGCATTTG.

The chain couples TRBV7-9 to TRBJ2-3, with a weak D call TRBD2 (6 bases). Germline V gene sequence: CDR1 SEHNR, CDR2 FQNEAQ (reference sequence). There are 14 residues in the CDR3. Trimming took off 5 bases at V and 6 bases at J, with 15 bases between the two ends. The CDR3 protein is CASSITGEEDTQYF. The DNA for the CDR3 is TGTGCCAGCAGCATCACCGGGGAGGAGGATACGCAGTATTTT.

This clonotype was seen ten or more times. The chain employs TRBV7-8 and TRBJ2-5; TRBD2 might be the D (5 bases). Trimming took 5 bases from V and 5 from J, leaving 18 bases between them. This CDR3 region has 15 residues. Germline CDR1 SGHVS, CDR2 FQNEAQ. The CDR3 coding sequence is TGTGCCAGCAGCCTAAACCCGGCTAGCCGGGAGACCCAGTACTTC. Its translation: CASSLNPASRETQYF.

This clonotype was found once. The germline gene is not matched at one end of the junction; a read error may be the cause. The CDR3 DNA is TGTACCAGCAGTCGAGCTGGGGCCAACATCCTGACTTTC. Translating it yields CTSSRAGANILTF. This chain joins TRBV12-3 or TRBV12-4 and TRBJ2-6; TRBD1 might be the D (5 bases). The CDR3 sequence is 13 residues long.

This clonotype was observed a few times. At one of its ends the junction is not consistent with the germline gene, which may arise from a read error. The V and J genes are TRBV5-1 and TRBJ2-2, with TRBD2 matching over 7 bases. CDR1 is SGHRS, CDR2 YFSETQ, per germline. This CDR3 spans 15 amino acids. CDR3 protein: CARRPSGTVPGELFF. The CDR3 bases are TGCGCCCGCAGACCTAGCGGTACCGTCCCCGGGGAGCTGTTTTTT.

This clonotype was picked up many times. The chain employs TRBV29-1 and TRBJ2-7; D uncertain. CDR3 length: 12 amino acids. Trimming shortened V by 0 bases and J by 6 bases, and 9 bases separated the two germline ends. CDR1 is SQVTM and CDR2 is ANQGSEA in the germline V gene. Here the CDR3 reads CSVEDRRREQYF. The CDR3 DNA sequence: TGCAGCGTTGAAGATCGCCGGCGCGAGCAGTACTTC.

As to this clonotype: This sequence may be a read error, since a much larger clone differs from it by one base. This chain uses TRBV13 with TRBJ2-1, with D tentatively TRBD2 (6 bases). This CDR3 has 14 residues. CDR1 PRHDT and CDR2 FYEKMQ come from the germline V gene (reference sequence). The CDR3 DNA sequence: TGTGCCAGCAGCTTCGCGGGATCCTTCAATGAGCAGTTCTTC. Translation gives CASSFAGSFNEQFF.

On this clonotype itself: The conserved final phenylalanine or tryptophan is absent from the CDR3, which likely points to a read error. The chain carries TRBV4-1 and TRBJ2-2, with 8 bases lining up with TRBD1. The germline V gene has CDR1 MGHRA and CDR2 YSYEKL. The CDR3 loop spans 15 amino acids. V trimming: 6 bases; J trimming: 8 bases; junction bases outside the gene matches: 11. The CDR3 coding sequence is TGCGCCAGCAGTCGGGACAGGTTTTTCACGGGGGAGCTGTTTGTT. This encodes CASSRDRFFTGELFV.

Comments on this clonotype: The missing conserved phenylalanine or tryptophan at the end of this CDR3 makes a read error likely. V is TRBV12-3 or TRBV12-4 and J is TRBJ2-3; a possible D gene is TRBD2 (6 bases). Deletions cut 5 bases from V and 6 bases from J, with 15 bases between. CDR3 size: 14 residues. In DNA, the CDR3 is TGTGCCAGCAGTCGGGGGAACCACTGGGATACGCAGTATTCT. It encodes CASSRGNHWDTQYS.

Remarks on this clonotype: The junction does not match germline at one end; this may be a read error. The chain links TRBV12-3 or TRBV12-4 to TRBJ2-3; TRBD2 agrees at 13 bases. The CDR3 is 15 amino acids. CDR3 bases: TGTGCCAGGAGCCGACTAGCGGGAGGCACAGATGCGCAGTATTTT. It encodes CARSRLAGGTDAQYF.

The chain has TRBV7-9 and TRBJ2-3; tentative D call: TRBD2 (6 bases). V was pared by 5 bases and J by 13 bases, with 22 bases between. The CDR3 is 14 amino acids. Germline V CDR1 and CDR2: SEHNR, FQNEAQ (reference sequence). The CDR3 protein is CASSTSREEDREYF. The CDR3 DNA is TGTGCCAGCAGCACTAGCAGGGAGGAGGATAGGGAGTATTTT.

Of note for this clonotype: One end of the junction varies from germline; a read error may be responsible. This chain links TRBV11-1 with TRBJ2-7, with D unresolved. The CDR3 has 15 amino acids. CDR1 is SGHAT, CDR2 FQDESV, per germline (reference sequence). This chain's CDR3 is CVSSLDVQFSYEQYF. DNA of the CDR3: TGTGTCAGCAGCCTCGACGTACAGTTCTCCTACGAGCAGTACTTC.

As to this clonotype: This could be a read error, since a much larger clone is one nucleotide away. The CDR3 DNA follows: TGTGCCAGCAGATCCGACAGCTACACTGAAACTTTCTTT. It is translated as CASRSDSYTETFF. The V and J genes are TRBV28 and TRBJ1-1; possible D gene TRBD1, 5 bases. The CDR3 sequence is 13 residues long. Per the germline V gene, CDR1 is MDHEN and CDR2 is SYDVKM.